This T cell receptor beta chain was sequenced for a study of T cell repertoires in cytomegalovirus infection. Broader study findings: HLA-C-restricted CMV-specific TCR beta clonotypes were dominant in the ex vivo response.

Of note for this clonotype: Its antigen is as yet unknown.

One entry per CDR3 protein, called by TCRdb with MiXCR from the reads. Altogether around 490,000 distinct CDR3 sequences are present, around 27% being singletons, with the ten largest covering approximately 13%. The germline gives CDR1 MNHNY, CDR2 SVGAGI (reference sequence). V lost 7 bases, J lost 4 bases, and 12 bases lay in between. This CDR3 region has 13 residues. The V and J genes are TRBV6-6 and TRBJ2-3; D gene unclear. Material: PBMCs. This TCR derives from a human donor in good health (CMV status not recorded). Some clones in this sample may be carry-over from other donors' samples. The chain's CDR3 is CASMVSGADTQYF. The CDR3 DNA is TGTGCCAGCATGGTTTCCGGCGCAGATACGCAGTATTTT.